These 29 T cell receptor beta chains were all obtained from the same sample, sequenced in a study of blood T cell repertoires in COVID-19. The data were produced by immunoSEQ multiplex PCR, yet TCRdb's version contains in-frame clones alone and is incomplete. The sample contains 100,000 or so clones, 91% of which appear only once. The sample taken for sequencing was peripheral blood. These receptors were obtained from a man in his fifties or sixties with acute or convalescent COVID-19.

The CDR3 DNA reads as TGTGCCACCTGGGGCAGGGTGGGAGAGCAGTACTTC. It yields the protein CATWGRVGEQYF. The rearrangement links TRBV28 to TRBJ2-7; D might be TRBD1 (5 bases). The CDR3 covers 12 residues. Germline CDR1 MDHEN, CDR2 SYDVKM. V was cut by 10 bases and J by 7 bases, with 17 bases left in between.

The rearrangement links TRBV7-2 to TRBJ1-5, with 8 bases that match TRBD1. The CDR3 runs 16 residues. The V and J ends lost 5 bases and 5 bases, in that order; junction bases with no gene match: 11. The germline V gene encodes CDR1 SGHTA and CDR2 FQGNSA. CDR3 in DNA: TGTGCCAGCAGCGACCGTGGGCAGGGGGCAGATCAGCCCCAGCATTTT. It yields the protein CASSDRGQGADQPQHF.

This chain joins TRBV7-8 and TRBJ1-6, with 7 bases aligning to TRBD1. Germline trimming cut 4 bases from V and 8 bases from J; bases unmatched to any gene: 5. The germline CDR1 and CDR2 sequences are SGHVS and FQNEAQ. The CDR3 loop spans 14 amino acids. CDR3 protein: CASSSQGGDSPLHF. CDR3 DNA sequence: TGTGCCAGCAGCTCACAAGGGGGCGATTCACCCCTCCACTTT.

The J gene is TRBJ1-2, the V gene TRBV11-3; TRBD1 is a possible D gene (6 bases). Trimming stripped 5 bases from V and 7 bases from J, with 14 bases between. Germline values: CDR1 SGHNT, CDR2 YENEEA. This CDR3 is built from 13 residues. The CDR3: CASSISGTSGYTF. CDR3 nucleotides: TGTGCCAGCAGCATATCCGGGACATCTGGCTACACCTTC.

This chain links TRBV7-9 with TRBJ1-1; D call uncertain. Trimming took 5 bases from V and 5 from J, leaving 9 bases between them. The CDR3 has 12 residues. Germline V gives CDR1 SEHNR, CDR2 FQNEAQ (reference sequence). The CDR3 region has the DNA TGTGCCAGCAGCCCGCCGGTTACTGAAGCTTTCTTT. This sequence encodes CASSPPVTEAFF. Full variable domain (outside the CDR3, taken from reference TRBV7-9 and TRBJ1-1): DTGVSQNPRHKITKRGQNVTFRCDPISEHNRLYWYRQTLGQGPEFLTYFQNEAQLEKSRLLSDRFSAERPKGSFSTLEIQRTEQGDSAMYLCASSPPVTEAFFGQGTRLTVV.

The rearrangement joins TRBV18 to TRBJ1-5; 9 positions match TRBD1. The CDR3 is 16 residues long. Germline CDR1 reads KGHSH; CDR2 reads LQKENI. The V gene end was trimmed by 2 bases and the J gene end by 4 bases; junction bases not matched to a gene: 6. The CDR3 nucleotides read TGTGCCAGCTCACCAACCTCCGGACAGGGGAATCAGCCCCAGCATTTT. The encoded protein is CASSPTSGQGNQPQHF.

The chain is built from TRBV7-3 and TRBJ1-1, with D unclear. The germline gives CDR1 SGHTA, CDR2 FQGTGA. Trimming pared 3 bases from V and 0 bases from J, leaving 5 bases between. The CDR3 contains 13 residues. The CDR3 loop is CASSFSLNTEAFF. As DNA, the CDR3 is TGTGCCAGCAGCTTTAGCCTGAACACTGAAGCTTTCTTT. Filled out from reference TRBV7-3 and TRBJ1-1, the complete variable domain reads GAGVSQTPSNKVTEKGKYVELRCDPISGHTALYWYRQSLGQGPEFLIYFQGTGAADDSGLPNDRFFAVRPEGSVSTLKIQRTERGDSAVYLCASSFSLNTEAFFGQGTRLTVV.

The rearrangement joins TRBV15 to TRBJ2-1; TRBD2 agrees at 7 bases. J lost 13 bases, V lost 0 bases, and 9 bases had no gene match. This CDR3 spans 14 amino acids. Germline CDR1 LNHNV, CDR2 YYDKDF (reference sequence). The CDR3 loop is CATSRDKASGYQFF. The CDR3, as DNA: TGTGCCACCAGCAGAGATAAGGCTAGCGGATACCAGTTCTTC.

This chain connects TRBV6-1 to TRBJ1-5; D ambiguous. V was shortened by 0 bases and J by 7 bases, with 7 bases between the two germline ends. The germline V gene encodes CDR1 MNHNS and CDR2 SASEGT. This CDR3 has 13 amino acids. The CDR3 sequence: CASSEARGQPQHF. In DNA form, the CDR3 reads TGTGCCAGCAGTGAAGCTCGGGGACAGCCCCAGCATTTT.

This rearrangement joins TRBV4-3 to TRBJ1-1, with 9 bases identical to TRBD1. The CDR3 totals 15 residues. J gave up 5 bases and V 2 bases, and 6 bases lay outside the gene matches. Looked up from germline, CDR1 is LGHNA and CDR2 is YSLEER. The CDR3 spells CASSQPGQGGTEAFF. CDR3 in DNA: TGCGCCAGCAGCCAACCGGGACAGGGAGGAACTGAAGCTTTCTTT.

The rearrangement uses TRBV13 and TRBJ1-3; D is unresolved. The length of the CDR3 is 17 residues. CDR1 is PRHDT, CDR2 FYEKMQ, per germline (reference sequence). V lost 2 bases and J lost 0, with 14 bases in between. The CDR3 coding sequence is TGTGCCAGCAGCTTAAGGAGCGGGCGGAACTCTGGAAACACCATATATTTT. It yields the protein CASSLRSGRNSGNTIYF.

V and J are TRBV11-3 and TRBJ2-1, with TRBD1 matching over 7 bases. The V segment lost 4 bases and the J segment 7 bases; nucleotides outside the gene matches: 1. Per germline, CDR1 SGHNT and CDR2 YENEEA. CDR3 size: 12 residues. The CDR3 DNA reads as TGTGCCAGCAGCTACAGGGGTAATGAGCAGTTCTTC. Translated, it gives CASSYRGNEQFF.

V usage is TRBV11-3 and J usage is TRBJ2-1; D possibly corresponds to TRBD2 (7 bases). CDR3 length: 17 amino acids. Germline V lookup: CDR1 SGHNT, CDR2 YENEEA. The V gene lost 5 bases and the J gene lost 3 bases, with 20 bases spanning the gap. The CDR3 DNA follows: TGTGCCAGCAGCGCCCCGGAAGGGGGGGGCCTCTACAATGAGCAGTTCTTC. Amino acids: CASSAPEGGGLYNEQFF.

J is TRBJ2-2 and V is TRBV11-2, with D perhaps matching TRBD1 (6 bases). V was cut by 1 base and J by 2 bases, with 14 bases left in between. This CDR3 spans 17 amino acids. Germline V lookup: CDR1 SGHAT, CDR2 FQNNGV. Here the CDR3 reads CASSLVPGTTNTGELFF. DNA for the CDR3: TGTGCCAGCAGCTTAGTCCCGGGGACAACAAACACCGGGGAGCTGTTTTTT.

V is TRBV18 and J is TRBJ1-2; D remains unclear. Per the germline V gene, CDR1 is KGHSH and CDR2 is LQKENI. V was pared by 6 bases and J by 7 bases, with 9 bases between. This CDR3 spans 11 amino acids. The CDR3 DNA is TGTGCCAGCTCTTACGGGGTTGGCTACACCTTC. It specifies CASSYGVGYTF. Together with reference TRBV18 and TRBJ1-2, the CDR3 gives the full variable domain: NAGVMQNPRHLVRRRGQEARLRCSPMKGHSHVYWYRQLPEEGLKFMVYLQKENIIDESGMPKERFSAEFPKEGPSILRIQQVVRGDSAAYFCASSYGVGYTFGSGTRLTVV.

The CDR3 spells CAWSVGQYTYEQYF. In DNA form, the CDR3 reads TGTGCCTGGAGTGTGGGACAGTACACCTACGAGCAGTACTTC. This chain uses TRBV30 with TRBJ2-7; TRBD1 matches 7 bases. The CDR3 is 14 amino acids. Looked up from germline, CDR1 is GTSNPN and CDR2 is SVGIG (reference sequence). V shed 0 bases and J 2 bases; nucleotides not matched to a gene: 4.

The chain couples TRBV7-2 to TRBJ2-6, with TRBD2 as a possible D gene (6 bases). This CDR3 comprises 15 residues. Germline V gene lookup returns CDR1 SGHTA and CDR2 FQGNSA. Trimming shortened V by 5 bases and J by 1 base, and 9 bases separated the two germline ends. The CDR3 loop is CASSTRGSGANVLTF. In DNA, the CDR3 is TGTGCCAGCAGCACACGGGGGTCTGGGGCCAACGTCCTGACTTTC.

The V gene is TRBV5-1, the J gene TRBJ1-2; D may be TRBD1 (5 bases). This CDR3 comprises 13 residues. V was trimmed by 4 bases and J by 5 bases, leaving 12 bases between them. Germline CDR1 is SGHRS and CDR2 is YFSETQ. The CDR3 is CASSAGPTYGYTF. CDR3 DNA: TGCGCCAGCAGCGCGGGACCGACATATGGCTACACCTTC.

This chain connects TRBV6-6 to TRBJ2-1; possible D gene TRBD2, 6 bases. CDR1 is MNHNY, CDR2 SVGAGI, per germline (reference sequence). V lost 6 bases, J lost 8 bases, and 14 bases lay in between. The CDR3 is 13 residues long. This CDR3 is CASRRPGGDEQFF. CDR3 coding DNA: TGTGCCAGCAGACGCCCCGGCGGGGATGAGCAGTTCTTC.

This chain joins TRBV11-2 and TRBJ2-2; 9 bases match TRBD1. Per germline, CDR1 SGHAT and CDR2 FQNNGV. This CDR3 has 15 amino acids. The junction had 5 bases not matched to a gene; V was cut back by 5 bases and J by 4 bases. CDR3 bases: TGTGCCAGCAGCGCCCGGACAGGGGTCACCGGGGAGCTGTTTTTT. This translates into CASSARTGVTGELFF.

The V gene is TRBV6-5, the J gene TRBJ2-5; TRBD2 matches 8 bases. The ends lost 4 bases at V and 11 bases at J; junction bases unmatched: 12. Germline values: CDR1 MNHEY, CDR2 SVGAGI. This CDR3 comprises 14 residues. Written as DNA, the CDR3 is TGTGCCAGCAGTTCCACGGGACTAGGAGTTTCTCAGTACTTC. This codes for CASSSTGLGVSQYF.

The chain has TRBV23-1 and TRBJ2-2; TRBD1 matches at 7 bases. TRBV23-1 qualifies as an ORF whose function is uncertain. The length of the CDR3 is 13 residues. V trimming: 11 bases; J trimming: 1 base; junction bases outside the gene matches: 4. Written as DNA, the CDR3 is TGCGCCCCAAGACAGGGGAACACCGGGGAGCTGTTTTTT. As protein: CAPRQGNTGELFF.

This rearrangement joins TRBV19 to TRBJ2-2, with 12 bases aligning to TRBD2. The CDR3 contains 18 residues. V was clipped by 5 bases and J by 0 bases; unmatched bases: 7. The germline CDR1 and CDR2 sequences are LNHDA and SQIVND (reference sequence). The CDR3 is CASSSWTSGDANTGELFF. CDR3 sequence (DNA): TGTGCCAGTAGTTCTTGGACTAGCGGGGATGCGAACACCGGGGAGCTGTTTTTT. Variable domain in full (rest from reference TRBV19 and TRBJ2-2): DGGITQSPKYLFRKEGQNVTLSCEQNLNHDAMYWYRQDPGQGLRLIYYSQIVNDFQKGDIAEGYSVSREKKESFPLTVTSAQKNPTAFYLCASSSWTSGDANTGELFFGEGSRLTVL.

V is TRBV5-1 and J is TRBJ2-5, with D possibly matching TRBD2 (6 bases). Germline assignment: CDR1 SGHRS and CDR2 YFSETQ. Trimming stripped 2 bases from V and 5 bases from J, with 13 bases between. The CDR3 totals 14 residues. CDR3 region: CASSLGGAFETQYF. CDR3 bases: TGCGCCAGCAGCTTAGGAGGGGCCTTTGAGACCCAGTACTTC.

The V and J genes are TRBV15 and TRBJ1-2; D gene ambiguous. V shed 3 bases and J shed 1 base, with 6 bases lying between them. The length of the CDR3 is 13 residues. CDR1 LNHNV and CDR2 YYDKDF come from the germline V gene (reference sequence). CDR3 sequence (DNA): TGTGCCACCAGCAGCGGACTTAACTATGGCTACACCTTC. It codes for CATSSGLNYGYTF.

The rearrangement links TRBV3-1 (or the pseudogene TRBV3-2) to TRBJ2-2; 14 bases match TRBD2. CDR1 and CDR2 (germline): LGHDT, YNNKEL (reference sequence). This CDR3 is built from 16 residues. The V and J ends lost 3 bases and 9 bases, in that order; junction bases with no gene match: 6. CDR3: CASSQRLAGGPRELFF. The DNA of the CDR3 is TGTGCCAGCAGCCAGAGACTAGCGGGGGGGCCCCGGGAGCTGTTTTTT.

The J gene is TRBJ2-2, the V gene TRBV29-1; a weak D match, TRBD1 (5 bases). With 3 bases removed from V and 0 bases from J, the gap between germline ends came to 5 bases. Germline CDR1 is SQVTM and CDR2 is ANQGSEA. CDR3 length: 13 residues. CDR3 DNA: TGCAGCGTTGACAGGGCGAACACCGGGGAGCTGTTTTTT. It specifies CSVDRANTGELFF.

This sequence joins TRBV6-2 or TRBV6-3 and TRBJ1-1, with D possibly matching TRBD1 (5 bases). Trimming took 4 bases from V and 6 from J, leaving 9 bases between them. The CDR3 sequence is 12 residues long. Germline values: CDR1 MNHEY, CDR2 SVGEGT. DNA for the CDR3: TGTGCCAGCAGTTTACAGGCTTCTGAAGCTTTCTTT. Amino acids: CASSLQASEAFF.

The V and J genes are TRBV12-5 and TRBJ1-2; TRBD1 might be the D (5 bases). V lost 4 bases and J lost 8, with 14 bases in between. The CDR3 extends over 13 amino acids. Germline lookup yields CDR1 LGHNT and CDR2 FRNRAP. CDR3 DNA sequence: TGTGCTAGTGGTTACGGGGGAATGGGAGGCTACACCTTC. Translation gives CASGYGGMGGYTF. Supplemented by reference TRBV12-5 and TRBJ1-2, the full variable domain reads DARVTQTPRHKVTEMGQEVTMRCQPILGHNTVFWYRQTMMQGLELLAYFRNRAPLDDSGMPKDRFSAEMPDATLATLKIQPSEPRDSAVYFCASGYGGMGGYTFGSGTRLTVV.